Listed below are T cell receptor beta chains from one sample, sequenced in a study of blood T cell repertoires in COVID-19. The table came from immunoSEQ multiplex PCR; TCRdb's copy has only in-frame clones and leaves some out. The sample shows around 110,000 clones, approximately 90% of them seen only once. The sequencing sample was made of peripheral blood. Every receptor here comes from a human donor with active COVID-19. The donor label of this sample is uncertain. Each CDR3 is given with its conserved first and last residue. The D gene is left open where the match is weak. Some rows have no size entry. The others give once, few or many, or a class for an expanded clone.

size: .
J: TRBJ1-2
V: TRBV30
D: .
CDR3: CAWEGADDYGYTF
DNA: TGTGCCTGGGAAGGGGCAGACGACTATGGCTACACCTTC

size: .
J: TRBJ1-2
V: TRBV5-6
D: TRBD1
CDR3: CASSLNRGRGYTF
DNA: TGTGCCAGCAGCCTTAACAGGGGACGCGGCTACACCTTC

size: .
J: TRBJ2-3
V: TRBV15
D: TRBD1
CDR3: CATSESPDRPDTQYF
DNA: TGTGCCACCAGCGAATCCCCGGACAGGCCAGATACGCAGTATTTT

size: .
J: TRBJ1-2
V: TRBV6-5
D: TRBD1
CDR3: CASTGGQGGYTF
DNA: TGTGCCAGCACCGGAGGACAGGGCGGCTACACCTTC

size: .
J: TRBJ1-5
V: TRBV2
D: .
CDR3: CASSALYNQPQHF
DNA: TGTGCCAGCAGTGCGCTATACAATCAGCCCCAGCATTTT

size: .
J: TRBJ2-1
V: TRBV3-1/TRBV3-2
D: TRBD2
CDR3: CASSQDSGGSYNEQFF
DNA: TGTGCCAGCAGCCAAGATAGCGGGGGATCCTACAATGAGCAGTTCTTC

size: once
J: TRBJ1-1
V: TRBV28
D: .
CDR3: CASREQVVPEAFF
DNA: TGTGCCAGCAGGGAACAGGTAGTTCCTGAAGCTTTCTTT

size: .
J: TRBJ2-7
V: TRBV6-6
D: TRBD2
CDR3: CASSYHTSVEQYF
DNA: TGTGCCAGCAGTTACCATACTAGCGTCGAGCAGTACTTC

size: .
J: TRBJ1-4
V: TRBV19
D: TRBD1
CDR3: CASSMGQGTEKLFF
DNA: TGTGCCAGTAGTATGGGACAGGGGACGGAAAAACTGTTTTTT

size: .
J: TRBJ2-1
V: TRBV9
D: TRBD1
CDR3: CASSVTGGLNEQFF
DNA: TGTGCCAGCAGCGTGACAGGGGGTCTCAATGAGCAGTTCTTC